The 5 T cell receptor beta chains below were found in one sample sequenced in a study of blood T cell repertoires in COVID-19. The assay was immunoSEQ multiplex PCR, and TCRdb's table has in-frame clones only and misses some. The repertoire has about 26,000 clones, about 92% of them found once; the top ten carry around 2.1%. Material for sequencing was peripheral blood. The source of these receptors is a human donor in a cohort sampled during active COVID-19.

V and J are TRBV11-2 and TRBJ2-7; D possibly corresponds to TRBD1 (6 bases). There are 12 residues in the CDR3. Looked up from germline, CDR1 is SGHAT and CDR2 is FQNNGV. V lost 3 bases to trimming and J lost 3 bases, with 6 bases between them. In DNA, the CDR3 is TGTGCCAGCAGCTTGGACAGCTACGAGCAGTACTTC. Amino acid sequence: CASSLDSYEQYF. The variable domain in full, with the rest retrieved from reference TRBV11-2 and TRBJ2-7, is EAGVAQSPRYKIIEKRQSVAFWCNPISGHATLYWYQQILGQGPKLLIQFQNNGVVDDSQLPKDRFSAERLKGVDSTLKIQPAKLEDSAVYLCASSLDSYEQYFGPGTRLTVT.

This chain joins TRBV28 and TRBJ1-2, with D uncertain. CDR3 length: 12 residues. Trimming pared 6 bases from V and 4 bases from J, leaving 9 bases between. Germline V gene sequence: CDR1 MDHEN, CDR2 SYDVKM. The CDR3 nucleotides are TGTGCCAGCAGCCCGGTTCCCTATGGCTACACCTTC. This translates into CASSPVPYGYTF.

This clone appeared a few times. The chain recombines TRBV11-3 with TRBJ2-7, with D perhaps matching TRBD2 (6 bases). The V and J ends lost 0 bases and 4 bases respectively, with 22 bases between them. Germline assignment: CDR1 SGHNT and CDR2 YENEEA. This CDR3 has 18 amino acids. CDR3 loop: CASSLEAGFGTEIYEQYF. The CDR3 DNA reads TGTGCCAGCAGCTTAGAGGCCGGGTTTGGGACTGAAATTTACGAGCAGTACTTC.

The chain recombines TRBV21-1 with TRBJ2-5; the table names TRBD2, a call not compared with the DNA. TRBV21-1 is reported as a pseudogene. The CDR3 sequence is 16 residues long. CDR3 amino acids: CASSKGLAGVQETQYF. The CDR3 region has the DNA TGTGCCAGCAGCAAGGGACTAGCGGGGGTGCAAGAGACCCAGTACTTC.

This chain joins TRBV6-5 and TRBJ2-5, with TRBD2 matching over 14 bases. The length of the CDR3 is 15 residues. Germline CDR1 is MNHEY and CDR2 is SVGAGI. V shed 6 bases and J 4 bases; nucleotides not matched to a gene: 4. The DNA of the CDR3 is TGTGCCAGCAGACGACTAGCGGGGGGGGCAGAGACCCAGTACTTC. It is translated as CASRRLAGGAETQYF.